This is a list of T cell receptor beta chains from one sample in a study of monozygotic twins with inflammatory bowel disease. Reanalyzing the 5' RACE reads, TCRdb keeps one entry per CDR3 protein, without DNA. This listing includes 330,000 or so distinct CDR3 sequences. The sample comprised blood. The receptors shown here come from a human donor with ulcerative colitis or Crohn's disease, or a healthy co-twin of an affected twin (not recorded which). Each CDR3 is given with its conserved first and last residue.

cdr3_aa	j_call	v_call
CATSAPGLRGEAFF	TRBJ1-1	TRBV24-1
CASSKVPRGGMVTGELFF	TRBJ2-2	TRBV21-1
CASSYQRPGVTEAFF	TRBJ1-1	TRBV7-2
CASSWASGYSPLHF	TRBJ1-6	TRBV27
CASRRTSGRATGELFF	TRBJ2-2	TRBV2
CASSLASGGKQYF	TRBJ2-7	TRBV7-2
CASRPSGGAVDNEQFF	TRBJ2-1	TRBV5-1
CAWGMTGAKDIQYF	TRBJ2-4	TRBV30
CASSIPPTYEQYF	TRBJ2-7	TRBV19
CASSEGWGEFF	TRBJ2-1	TRBV6-1
CASSILTFQNYGYTF	TRBJ1-2	TRBV19
CASGEASYNEQFF	TRBJ2-1	TRBV5-1
CASTSANTPSSYNEQFF	TRBJ2-1	TRBV5-1
CASKGLAGGLTDTQYF	TRBJ2-3	TRBV5-1
CASSSSFSTDTQYF	TRBJ2-3	TRBV12-3/TRBV12-4
CASSPGPPVSVSTIYF	TRBJ1-3	TRBV9
CASSAGGTGANVLTF	TRBJ2-6	TRBV28
CSASGTLTDTQYF	TRBJ2-3	TRBV20-1
CASTELAGGETQYF	TRBJ2-5	TRBV3-1
CASSRQGKTQYF	TRBJ2-5	TRBV6-5
CSARLRATDTQYF	TRBJ2-3	TRBV20-1
CASSPRQGGNEQFF	TRBJ2-1	TRBV7-2
CASREFTYEQYF	TRBJ2-7	TRBV2
CASSSRDRGIYGYTF	TRBJ1-2	TRBV7-2
CSAKGTGGGQPQHF	TRBJ1-5	TRBV20-1
CASSSEPGLAGGHNEQFF	TRBJ2-1	TRBV19
CASSFTTGNQPQHF	TRBJ1-5	TRBV27
CASSQDALQANYGYTF	TRBJ1-2	TRBV3-1
CASSLTNSPDTQYF	TRBJ2-3	TRBV28